This T cell receptor (beta chain) was sequenced in a study of OX40 agonist ivuxolimab in advanced cancers. Study information: Partial responses were observed in three patients, of whom one had hepatocellular carcinoma and two had cutaneous melanoma.

CDR1 and CDR2 from the germline V gene are SGHAT and FQDESV (reference sequence). Between the trimmed V and J ends, which lost 5 bases and 5 bases, there was a span of 19 bases. The length of the CDR3 is 15 residues. The protocol was immunoSEQ multiplex PCR, while the TCRdb copy is restricted to in-frame clones and leaves out a portion. The sample shows about 45,000 clones, roughly 82% of them seen only once. With respect to this clone: Its antigen is as yet unknown.

Findings and caveats of the study: At doses 0.1 to 3.0 mg/kg, CD4+ and CD8+ clones expanded. CD4+ T cells averaged fewer expanded clones than CD8+ T cells. Compared with others, partial responders at 0.1-3.0 mg/kg displayed clonal expansion among the lowest.

The source was CD4+ or CD8+ T cells sorted from blood, collected in a trial of the OX40 agonist ivuxolimab. The chain combines TRBV11-1 with TRBJ2-7; D is possibly TRBD2 (6 bases). This TCR was recovered from an adult with an advanced solid tumor such as melanoma, head and neck, liver or kidney cancer. CDR3 sequence (DNA): TGTGCCAGCAGCCTCTTTGCACGGGGGATCGACGAGCAGTACTTC. Its translation is CASSLFARGIDEQYF.